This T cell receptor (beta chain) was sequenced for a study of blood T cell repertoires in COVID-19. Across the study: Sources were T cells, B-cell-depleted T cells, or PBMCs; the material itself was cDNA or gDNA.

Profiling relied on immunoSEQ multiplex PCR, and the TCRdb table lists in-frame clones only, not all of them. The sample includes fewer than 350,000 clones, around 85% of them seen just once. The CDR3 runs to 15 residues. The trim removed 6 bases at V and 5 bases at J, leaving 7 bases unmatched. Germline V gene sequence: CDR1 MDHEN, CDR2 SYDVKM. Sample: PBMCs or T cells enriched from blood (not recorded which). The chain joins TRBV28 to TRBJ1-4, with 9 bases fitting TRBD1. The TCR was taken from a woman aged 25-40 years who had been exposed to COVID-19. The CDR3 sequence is CASSITGGPNEKLFF. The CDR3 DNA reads TGTGCCAGCAGCATTACAGGGGGCCCCAATGAAAAACTGTTTTTT.